This section outlines one T cell receptor (beta chain) sequence together with its context. The CDR3 spans 16 residues. V was shortened by 5 bases and J by 3 bases, with 18 bases between the two germline ends. The germline gives CDR1 SGHAT, CDR2 FQNNGV. This entry is derived from a study of lymphopenia after photon versus proton radiotherapy. Clones were sequenced by immunoSEQ multiplex PCR, and TCRdb holds only the in-frame ones, with some missing. Of roughly 30,000 clones detected, over 75% appear once; the ten largest clones hold roughly 29%. Sequenced here: peripheral blood, sampled from a patient treated with photon-based radiotherapy. The sequence was obtained from a man aged 45-65 years with gastric cancer. V is TRBV11-2 and J is TRBJ2-3, with D uncertain. The CDR3: CASSRAEYSRTDTQYF. Here the CDR3 DNA reads TGTGCCAGCAGCCGCGCGGAGTACTCGAGAACAGATACGCAGTATTTT. The whole variable domain, filled in from reference TRBV11-2 and TRBJ2-3, reads EAGVAQSPRYKIIEKRQSVAFWCNPISGHATLYWYQQILGQGPKLLIQFQNNGVVDDSQLPKDRFSAERLKGVDSTLKIQPAKLEDSAVYLCASSRAEYSRTDTQYFGPGTRLTVL.